The sequence of this TCR beta chain was determined in a study of PD-L1 blockade in urothelial cancer. Study as a whole: Peripheral blood specimens exhibited a median yield of approximately 150,000 T cells.

This clone has only one observation. Spiking of synthetic TCR analog templates was performed in each PCR. Clones were read by immunoSEQ multiplex PCR, and TCRdb kept only the in-frame ones, dropping some. The sample includes some 100,000 clones, about 90% of them seen just once. V shed 2 bases and J 3 bases; nucleotides not matched to a gene: 5. Per germline, CDR1 MNHEY and CDR2 SMNVEV (reference sequence). This CDR3 contains 15 residues. This sample comprised PBMCs, obtained around atezolizumab (anti-PD-L1) treatment. The TCR sequence derives from a woman older than 75 with urothelial cancer. V is TRBV27 and J is TRBJ2-7; 9 bases are shared with TRBD1. CDR3 in amino acids: CASSLGDRALYEQYF. CDR3 coding DNA: TGTGCCAGCAGTTTAGGGGACAGGGCCCTCTACGAGCAGTACTTC.